The 28 T cell receptor beta chains reported below all come from one sample, sequenced in a study of beta chain features in type 1 diabetes. General study findings and limits: Within each of all four CD4+ subsets, Type 1 diabetes patients had TCRB CDR3s that were moderately but significantly shorter.

Of the isolated RNA, all was reverse transcribed, and so the sequenced material was expressed TCRB transcripts. Some clones are missing from TCRdb's copy, which holds only in-frame ones; the method was immunoSEQ multiplex PCR. In the table there are around 600,000 clones, 9.5% to 15% of which are singletons. Their antigen targets remain unknown. The sequencing input was naive CD4+ T cells from blood. The origin of the receptors is a young man with type 1 diabetes.

V usage is TRBV12-5 and J usage is TRBJ2-1; 11 bases map to TRBD1. Trimming cost V 5 bases and J 7 bases; bases outside gene matches: 4. CDR1 is LGHNT and CDR2 is FRNRAP in the germline V gene. This CDR3 is built from 14 residues. This CDR3 is CASGPGTGGNEQFF. DNA of the CDR3: TGTGCTAGTGGTCCCGGGACAGGGGGGAATGAGCAGTTCTTC.

This clone has only a few counts. The chain joins TRBV9 to TRBJ1-6; possibly TRBD1 for D (6 bases). V lost 2 bases, J lost 0 bases, and 9 bases lay in between. Germline V gene lookup returns CDR1 SGDLS and CDR2 YYNGEE. The CDR3 extends over 16 amino acids. The CDR3 nucleotides read TGTGCCAGCAGCGTGGACAGCCGCTCCTATAATTCACCCCTCCACTTT. As protein: CASSVDSRSYNSPLHF.

This sequence joins TRBV9 and TRBJ2-2, with no clear D. There are 13 residues in the CDR3. Germline V CDR1 and CDR2: SGDLS, YYNGEE. Trimming cost V 0 bases and J 7 bases, with 7 bases left between them. The CDR3 DNA is TGTGCCAGCAGCGTAGCTGCGATCGGGGAGCTGTTTTTT. This translates into CASSVAAIGELFF.

This clone was seen a handful of times. This rearrangement joins TRBV9 to TRBJ2-3; possible D gene TRBD2, 5 bases. Looked up from germline, CDR1 is SGDLS and CDR2 is YYNGEE. This CDR3 comprises 14 residues. The V end lost 0 bases, the J end lost 6 bases, and 11 bases lay between the germline ends. CDR3: CASSVDLREDTQYF. CDR3 coding DNA: TGTGCCAGCAGCGTAGACCTGAGGGAGGATACGCAGTATTTT.

Only a few counts were recorded for this clone. This chain links TRBV5-1 with TRBJ2-7; D possibly corresponds to TRBD2 (6 bases). Trimming removed 4 bases at V and 6 bases at J, with 11 bases between. Germline CDR1 reads SGHRS; CDR2 reads YFSETQ. The CDR3 has 12 amino acids. This CDR3 reads CASSPPGGEQYF. The CDR3 DNA is TGCGCCAGCAGCCCCCCCGGGGGCGAGCAGTACTTC.

This clone was seen only a few times. The chain has TRBV28 and TRBJ2-5, with no clear D. Looked up from germline, CDR1 is MDHEN and CDR2 is SYDVKM. The CDR3 has 14 residues. V was trimmed by 2 bases and J by 4 bases, leaving 11 bases between them. The CDR3 DNA reads TGTGCCAGCAGTTTAAAGGGTCTCTCAGAGACCCAGTACTTC. Its translation is CASSLKGLSETQYF.

This sequence joins TRBV4-3 and TRBJ2-3; D not certain. CDR3 length: 16 residues. V was clipped by 3 bases and J by 1 base, with 14 bases between them. Germline lookup yields CDR1 LGHNA and CDR2 YSLEER. The CDR3 DNA is TGCGCCAGCAGCCAGTCCTTAATGTTGGGCACAGATACGCAGTATTTT. Its protein is CASSQSLMLGTDTQYF.

V usage is TRBV6-5 and J usage is TRBJ1-3; D possibly corresponds to TRBD1 (6 bases). Looked up from germline, CDR1 is MNHEY and CDR2 is SVGAGI. CDR3 length: 16 amino acids. V lost 2 bases and J lost 4, with 15 bases in between. CDR3 nucleotide sequence: TGTGCCAGCAGTTACGGGGTCCGGACAGCGGGAAACACCATATATTTT. This codes for CASSYGVRTAGNTIYF.

This clone showed up just a few times. The chain links TRBV5-1 to TRBJ2-1; the D gene is possibly TRBD1 (7 bases). CDR1 SGHRS and CDR2 YFSETQ come from the germline V gene. The CDR3 length is 13 residues. Trimming left V 2 bases short and J 8 bases short, with 11 bases between. CDR3 loop: CASSLDREDEQFF. The DNA of the CDR3 is TGCGCCAGCAGCTTAGACAGGGAGGATGAGCAGTTCTTC.

This rearrangement joins TRBV20-1 to TRBJ2-5; D might be TRBD2 (6 bases). The CDR3 covers 10 residues. Trimming removed 7 bases from V and 5 bases from J, with 8 bases in between. Germline V gives CDR1 DFQATT, CDR2 SNEGSKA (reference sequence). The CDR3 sequence: CSVGRETQYF. CDR3 nucleotides: TGCAGTGTTGGGAGGGAGACCCAGTACTTC.

This clone appeared a few times. Other DNA variants within this sample encode the same CDR3. The chain combines TRBV9 with TRBJ1-1; a possible D gene is TRBD1 (5 bases). V gave up 0 bases and J gave up 6 bases, with 12 bases separating them. CDR3 length: 14 amino acids. Germline CDR1 is SGDLS and CDR2 is YYNGEE. Here the CDR3 DNA reads TGTGCCAGCAGCGTAGCCTCCCGGGGCGCTGAAGCTTTCTTT. It yields the protein CASSVASRGAEAFF. The entire variable domain, with the rest obtained from reference TRBV9 and TRBJ1-1, is as follows: DSGVTQTPKHLITATGQRVTLRCSPRSGDLSVYWYQQSLDQGLQFLIQYYNGEERAKGNILERFSAQQFPDLHSELNLSSLELGDSALYFCASSVASRGAEAFFGQGTRLTVV.

This chain uses TRBV18 with TRBJ2-2; 12 nucleotides line up with TRBD2. V was pared by 2 bases and J by 0 bases, with 7 bases of the junction left unmatched. The germline V gene encodes CDR1 KGHSH and CDR2 LQKENI. This CDR3 comprises 19 residues. CDR3 protein: CASSPFGLAGSANTGELFF. Written as DNA, the CDR3 is TGTGCCAGCTCACCATTCGGACTAGCGGGGTCGGCGAACACCGGGGAGCTGTTTTTT.

Only a few counts were recorded for this clone. Different DNA sequences within this sample yield the same CDR3. The chain employs TRBV5-4 and TRBJ2-7; D is uncertain. V lost 4 bases and J lost 4, with 6 bases in between. Germline V lookup: CDR1 SGHNT, CDR2 YYREEE (reference sequence). The CDR3 length is 11 residues. CDR3 residues: CASSTTYEQYF. DNA of the CDR3: TGTGCCAGCAGCACTACTTACGAGCAGTACTTC.

This clone was picked up a small number of times. The chain recombines TRBV6-6 with TRBJ2-4, with 10 bases fitting TRBD1. The trim removed 7 bases at V and 6 bases at J, leaving 6 bases unmatched. Looked up from germline, CDR1 is MNHNY and CDR2 is SVGAGI (reference sequence). The CDR3 contains 14 residues. The CDR3, as DNA: TGTGCCAGCACCGGGACAGGGGCATCAAACATTCAGTACTTC. The encoded protein is CASTGTGASNIQYF.

The chain carries TRBV5-1 and TRBJ2-1; D may be TRBD2 (6 bases). CDR3 length equals 13 residues. V dropped 0 bases and J dropped 7 bases, with 8 bases sitting between them. Germline assignment: CDR1 SGHRS and CDR2 YFSETQ. The CDR3 nucleotides read TGCGCCAGCAGCTTGGAGGGGAGGAATGAGCAGTTCTTC. This codes for CASSLEGRNEQFF.

V gene TRBV29-1 combines with J gene TRBJ2-5; no clear D. The J call is doubtful: the DNA matches TRBJ2-7 better. This CDR3 has 14 amino acids. Germline CDR1 and CDR2: SQVTM and ANQGSEA. CDR3 sequence: CSVSTLGVSYEQYF. CDR3 nucleotide sequence: TGCAGCGTTTCCACTCTGGGTGTTTCCTACGAGCAGTACTTC.

This clone has more than one count but fewer than ten. The gene calls are TRBV6-5 and TRBJ1-5, with TRBD1 identical over 7 bases. Germline values: CDR1 MNHEY, CDR2 SVGAGI. The CDR3 runs to 13 residues. The V segment lost 5 bases and the J segment 6 bases; nucleotides outside the gene matches: 4. The CDR3 protein is CASSGQDIQPQHF. The CDR3 region has the DNA TGTGCCAGCAGTGGACAGGACATTCAGCCCCAGCATTTT.

This clone was recorded a few times. The chain recombines TRBV9 with TRBJ1-1; 8 bases fit TRBD1. V gave up 4 bases and J gave up 4 bases; unmatched junction bases: 9. Germline CDR1 SGDLS, CDR2 YYNGEE. The CDR3 is 15 residues long. The CDR3 region has the DNA TGTGCCAGCAGCTCGAGACAGGGGTCGGGCACTGAAGCTTTCTTT. Translated: CASSSRQGSGTEAFF.

CDR3 in DNA: TGTGCCATCAGACCGACAGGGGGAGTAGATGGCTACACCTTC. This gives the protein CAIRPTGGVDGYTF. This chain links TRBV10-3 with TRBJ1-2, with TRBD1 identical over 9 bases. V lost 6 bases to trimming and J lost 6 bases; unmatched junction nucleotides: 8. The germline CDR1 and CDR2 sequences are ENHRY and SYGVKD. The CDR3 is 14 residues long.

This clone was seen only a few times. The V call is TRBV9, the J call TRBJ2-5, with D uncertain. There are 14 residues in the CDR3. Per the germline V gene, CDR1 is SGDLS and CDR2 is YYNGEE. Trimming removed 0 bases at V and 3 bases at J, with 9 bases between. CDR3 nucleotides: TGTGCCAGCAGCGTAGGGGGTGGTGAAGAGACCCAGTACTTC. This codes for CASSVGGGEETQYF.

V and J are TRBV7-2 and TRBJ2-3; 10 positions agree with TRBD2. V lost 8 bases to trimming and J lost 2 bases; unmatched junction nucleotides: 7. The CDR3 extends over 15 amino acids. The germline CDR1 and CDR2 sequences are SGHTA and FQGNSA. The CDR3 DNA reads as TGTGCCAGCCTGGGACTAGCGAGAGACACAGATACGCAGTATTTT. This gives the protein CASLGLARDTDTQYF. The full variable domain, with the rest looked up from reference TRBV7-2 and TRBJ2-3, is GAGVSQSPSNKVTEKGKDVELRCDPISGHTALYWYRQSLGQGLEFLIYFQGNSAPDKSGLPSDRFSAERTGGSVSTLTIQRTQQEDSAVYLCASLGLARDTDTQYFGPGTRLTVL.

The V and J genes are TRBV11-3 and TRBJ1-2; D gene uncertain. The length of the CDR3 is 13 residues. V lost 5 bases and J 4 bases, leaving 11 bases between the germline ends. Germline loops: CDR1 SGHNT, CDR2 YENEEA. DNA for the CDR3: TGTGCCAGCAGCCCCGGGATATCCTATGGCTACACCTTC. Its translation: CASSPGISYGYTF.

This clone was counted a few times. V is TRBV14 and J is TRBJ2-7; 7 bases are shared with TRBD1. This CDR3 spans 14 amino acids. V shed 4 bases, J shed 2 bases, and the junction held 5 bases outside the gene matches. In germline, CDR1 is SGHDN, CDR2 FVKESK. CDR3 DNA sequence: TGTGCCAGCAGCCCATTGACAGGGACCTACGAGCAGTACTTC. It is translated as CASSPLTGTYEQYF. The whole variable domain, remainder taken from reference TRBV14 and TRBJ2-7, is EAGVTQFPSHSVIEKGQTVTLRCDPISGHDNLYWYRRVMGKEIKFLLHFVKESKQDESGMPNNRFLAERTGGTYSTLKVQPAELEDSGVYFCASSPLTGTYEQYFGPGTRLTVT.

This rearrangement joins TRBV19 to TRBJ2-5, with TRBD2 matching over 8 bases. The V segment lost 4 bases and the J segment 5 bases; nucleotides outside the gene matches: 0. CDR3 length: 12 residues. CDR1 and CDR2 from the germline V gene are LNHDA and SQIVND (reference sequence). CDR3 region: CASSTGGETQYF. CDR3 coding DNA: TGTGCCAGTAGTACGGGGGGGGAGACCCAGTACTTC.

The V and J genes are TRBV5-1 and TRBJ1-1; D not certain. Trimming cost V 2 bases and J 0 bases, with 14 bases left between them. CDR1 and CDR2 from the germline V gene are SGHRS and YFSETQ. This CDR3 is built from 16 residues. CDR3 sequence reads: CASSLNNPSMNTEAFF. The CDR3 DNA sequence: TGCGCCAGCAGCTTAAACAACCCATCCATGAACACTGAAGCTTTCTTT. Full variable domain (rest looked up from reference TRBV5-1 and TRBJ1-1): KAGVTQTPRYLIKTRGQQVTLSCSPISGHRSVSWYQQTPGQGLQFLFEYFSETQRNKGNFPGRFSGRQFSNSRSEMNVSTLELGDSALYLCASSLNNPSMNTEAFFGQGTRLTVV.

Worth noting for this clone: A read error may account for a junction end that differs from germline. CDR3 sequence reads: CASSPKGGPRVF. Here the CDR3 DNA reads TGTGCCAGCTCACCCAAGGGGGGGCCGAGGGTCTTC. This chain joins TRBV18 and TRBJ2-1; TRBD2 is a possible D gene (7 bases). The CDR3 runs 12 residues. Germline CDR1 KGHSH, CDR2 LQKENI.

The CDR3 DNA is TGCGCCAGCAGCTTGGAGGGGACTAGCCGTATGGAGACCCAGTACTTC. Its protein is CASSLEGTSRMETQYF. The chain uses TRBV5-1 and TRBJ2-5; 9 nucleotides match TRBD2. This CDR3 spans 16 amino acids. With 0 bases clipped from V and 5 bases from J, the junction kept 8 bases outside the gene matches. Germline CDR1 and CDR2: SGHRS and YFSETQ.

This clone occurred a few times. The chain uses TRBV7-6 and TRBJ1-1; TRBD1 matches at 8 bases. After removal of 10 bases from V and 4 bases from J, the junction contained 20 bases not matched to a gene. Germline-derived CDR1 and CDR2 are SGHVS and FNYEAQ. The CDR3 extends over 17 amino acids. The CDR3: CATPRGPGVGAVTEAFF. The CDR3 DNA reads as TGTGCCACCCCCAGGGGGCCAGGGGTGGGGGCAGTCACTGAAGCTTTCTTT.